This T cell receptor beta chain was recorded in a study of T cell responses to AZD1222 COVID-19 vaccine. The CDR3 sequence is 15 residues long. The trim removed 4 bases at V and 9 bases at J, leaving 9 bases unmatched. Germline lookup yields CDR1 MNHEY and CDR2 SVGAGI. Profiling relied on immunoSEQ multiplex PCR, and the TCRdb table lists in-frame clones only, not all of them. The sample lists about 59,000 clones; about 88% were seen once. Sample: peripheral blood, taken 28 days after the second AZD1222 dose. The sequence was obtained from an adult who received the AZD1222 COVID-19 vaccine. The gene calls are TRBV6-5 and TRBJ1-3; TRBD1 aligns across 10 bases. The CDR3 DNA follows: TGTGCCAGCAGTTTCACCGGGACAGGGGTAGGCACCATATATTTT. This sequence encodes CASSFTGTGVGTIYF.